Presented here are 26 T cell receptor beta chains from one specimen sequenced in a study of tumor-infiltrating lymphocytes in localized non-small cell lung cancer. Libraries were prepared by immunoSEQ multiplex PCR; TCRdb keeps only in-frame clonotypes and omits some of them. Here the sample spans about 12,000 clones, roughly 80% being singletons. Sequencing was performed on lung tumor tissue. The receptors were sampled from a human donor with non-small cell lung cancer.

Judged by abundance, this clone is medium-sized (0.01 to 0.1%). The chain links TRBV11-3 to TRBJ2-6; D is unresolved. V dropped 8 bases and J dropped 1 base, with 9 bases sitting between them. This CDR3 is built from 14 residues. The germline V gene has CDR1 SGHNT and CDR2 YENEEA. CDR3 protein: CASGRVSGANVLTF. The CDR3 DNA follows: TGTGCCAGCGGAAGGGTTTCTGGGGCCAACGTCCTGACTTTC.

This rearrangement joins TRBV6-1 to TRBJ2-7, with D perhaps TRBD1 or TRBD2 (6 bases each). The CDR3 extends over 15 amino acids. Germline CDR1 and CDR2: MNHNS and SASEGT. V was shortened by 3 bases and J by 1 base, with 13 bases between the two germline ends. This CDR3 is CASSEVGGGSYEQYF. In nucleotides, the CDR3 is TGTGCCAGCAGTGAGGTAGGAGGGGGGTCCTACGAGCAGTACTTC.

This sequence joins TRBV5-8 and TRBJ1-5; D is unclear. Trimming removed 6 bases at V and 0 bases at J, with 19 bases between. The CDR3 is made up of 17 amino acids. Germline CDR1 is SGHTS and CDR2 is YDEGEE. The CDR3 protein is CASTPGTVKNSNQPQHF. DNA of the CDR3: TGTGCCAGCACCCCTGGTACAGTCAAGAATAGCAATCAGCCCCAGCATTTT.

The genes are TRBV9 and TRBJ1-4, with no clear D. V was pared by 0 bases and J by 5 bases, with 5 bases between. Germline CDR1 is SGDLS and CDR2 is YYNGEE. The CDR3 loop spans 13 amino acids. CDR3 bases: TGTGCCAGCAGCGTAGGAGGCAATGAAAAACTGTTTTTT. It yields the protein CASSVGGNEKLFF. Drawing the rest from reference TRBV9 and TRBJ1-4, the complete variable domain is DSGVTQTPKHLITATGQRVTLRCSPRSGDLSVYWYQQSLDQGLQFLIQYYNGEERAKGNILERFSAQQFPDLHSELNLSSLELGDSALYFCASSVGGNEKLFFGSGTQLSVL.

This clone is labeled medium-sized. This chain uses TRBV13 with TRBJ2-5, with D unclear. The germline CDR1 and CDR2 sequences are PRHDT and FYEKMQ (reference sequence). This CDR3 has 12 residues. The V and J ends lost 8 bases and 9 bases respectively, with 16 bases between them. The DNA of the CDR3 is TGTGCCAGCTCCGGAGAGACCGAACCCCAGTACTTC. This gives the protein CASSGETEPQYF.

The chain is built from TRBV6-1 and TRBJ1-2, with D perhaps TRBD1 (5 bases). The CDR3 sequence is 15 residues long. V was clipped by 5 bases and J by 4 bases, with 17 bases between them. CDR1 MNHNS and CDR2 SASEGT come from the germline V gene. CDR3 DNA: TGTGCCAGCAGTCTCTCCTCAGGCAGGGCCTATGGCTACACCTTC. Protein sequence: CASSLSSGRAYGYTF.

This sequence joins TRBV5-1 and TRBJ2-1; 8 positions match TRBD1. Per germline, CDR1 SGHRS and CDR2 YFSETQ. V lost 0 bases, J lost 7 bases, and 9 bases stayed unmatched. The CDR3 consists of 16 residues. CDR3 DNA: TGCGCCAGCAGCTTGGATGCCAGGACAGGGTTTAATGAGCAGTTCTTC. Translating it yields CASSLDARTGFNEQFF.

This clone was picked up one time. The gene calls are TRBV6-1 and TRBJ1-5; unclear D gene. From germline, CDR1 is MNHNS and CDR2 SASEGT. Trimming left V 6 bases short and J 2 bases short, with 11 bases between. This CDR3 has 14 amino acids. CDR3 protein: CASSPLQGNQPQHF. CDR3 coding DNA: TGTGCCAGCAGCCCCCTTCAAGGCAATCAGCCCCAGCATTTT.

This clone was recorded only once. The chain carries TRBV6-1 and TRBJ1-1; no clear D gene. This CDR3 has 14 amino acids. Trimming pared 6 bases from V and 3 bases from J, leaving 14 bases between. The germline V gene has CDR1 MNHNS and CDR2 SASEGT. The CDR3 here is CASRFVRVDTEAFF. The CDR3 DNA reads TGTGCCAGCAGGTTTGTAAGGGTCGACACTGAAGCTTTCTTT.

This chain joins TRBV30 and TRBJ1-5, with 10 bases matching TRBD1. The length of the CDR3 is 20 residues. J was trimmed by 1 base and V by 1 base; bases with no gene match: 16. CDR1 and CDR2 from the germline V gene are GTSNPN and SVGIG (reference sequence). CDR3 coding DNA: TGTGCCTGGAGTGCACAGGGACAGGGGATCCTCGGAAACAGCAATCAGCCCCAGCATTTT. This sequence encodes CAWSAQGQGILGNSNQPQHF.

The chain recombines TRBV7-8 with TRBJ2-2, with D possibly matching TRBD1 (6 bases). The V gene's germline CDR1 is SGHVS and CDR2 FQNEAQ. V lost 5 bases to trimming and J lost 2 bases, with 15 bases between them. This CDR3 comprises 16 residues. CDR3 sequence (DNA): TGTGCCAGCAGCCGGACCGGGACAAAAAACACCGGGGAGCTGTTTTTT. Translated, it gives CASSRTGTKNTGELFF.

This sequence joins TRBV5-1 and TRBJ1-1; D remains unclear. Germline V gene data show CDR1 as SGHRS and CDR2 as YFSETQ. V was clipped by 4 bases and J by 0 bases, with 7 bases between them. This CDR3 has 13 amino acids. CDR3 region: CASSPRLNTEAFF. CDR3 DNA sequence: TGCGCCAGCAGCCCCAGGTTGAACACTGAAGCTTTCTTT.

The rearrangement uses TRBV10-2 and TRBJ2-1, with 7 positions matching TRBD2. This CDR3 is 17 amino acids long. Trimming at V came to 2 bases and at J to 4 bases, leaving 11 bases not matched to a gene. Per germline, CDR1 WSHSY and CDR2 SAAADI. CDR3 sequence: CASSEDPGGSLYNEQFF. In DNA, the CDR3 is TGCGCCAGCAGTGAGGATCCGGGGGGATCTCTTTACAATGAGCAGTTCTTC.

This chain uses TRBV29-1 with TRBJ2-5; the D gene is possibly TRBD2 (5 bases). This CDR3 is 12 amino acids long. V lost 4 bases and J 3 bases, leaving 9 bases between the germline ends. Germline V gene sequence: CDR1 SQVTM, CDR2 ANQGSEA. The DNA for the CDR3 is TGCAGCGTTGTTCACGGGGAAGAGACCCAGTACTTC. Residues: CSVVHGEETQYF.

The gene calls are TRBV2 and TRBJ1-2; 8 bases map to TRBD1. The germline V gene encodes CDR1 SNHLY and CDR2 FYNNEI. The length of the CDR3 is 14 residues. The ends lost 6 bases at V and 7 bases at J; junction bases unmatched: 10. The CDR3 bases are TGTGCCAGCAGAGAGACAGGGGACGTCAGTGGCTACACCTTC. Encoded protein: CASRETGDVSGYTF. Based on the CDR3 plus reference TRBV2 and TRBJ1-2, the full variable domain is EPEVTQTPSHQVTQMGQEVILRCVPISNHLYFYWYRQILGQKVEFLVSFYNNEISEKSEIFDDQFSVERPDGSNFTLKIRSTKLEDSAMYFCASRETGDVSGYTFGSGTRLTVV.

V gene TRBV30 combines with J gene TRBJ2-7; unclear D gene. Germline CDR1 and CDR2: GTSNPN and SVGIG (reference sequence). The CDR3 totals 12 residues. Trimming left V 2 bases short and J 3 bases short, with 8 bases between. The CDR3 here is CAWSWADYEQYF. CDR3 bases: TGTGCCTGGAGTTGGGCAGACTACGAGCAGTACTTC.

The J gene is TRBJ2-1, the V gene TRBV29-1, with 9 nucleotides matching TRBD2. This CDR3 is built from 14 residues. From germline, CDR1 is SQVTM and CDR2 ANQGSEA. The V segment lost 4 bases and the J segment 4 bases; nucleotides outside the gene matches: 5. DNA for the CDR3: TGCAGCGTTGCCAGCGGGGGGCCATACAATGAGCAGTTCTTC. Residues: CSVASGGPYNEQFF.

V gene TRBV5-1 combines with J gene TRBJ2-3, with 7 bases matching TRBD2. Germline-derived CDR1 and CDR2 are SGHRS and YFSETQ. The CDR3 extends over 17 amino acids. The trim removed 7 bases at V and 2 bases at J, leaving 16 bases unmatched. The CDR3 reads CASARRGMSGTTDTQYF. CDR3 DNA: TGCGCCAGCGCCCGGCGGGGGATGAGCGGGACCACAGATACGCAGTATTTT.

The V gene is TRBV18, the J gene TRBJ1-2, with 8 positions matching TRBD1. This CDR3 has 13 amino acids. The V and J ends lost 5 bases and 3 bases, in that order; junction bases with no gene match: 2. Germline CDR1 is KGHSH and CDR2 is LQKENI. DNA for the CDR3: TGTGCCAGCTCAACGGGACAGGACTATGGCTACACCTTC. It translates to CASSTGQDYGYTF.

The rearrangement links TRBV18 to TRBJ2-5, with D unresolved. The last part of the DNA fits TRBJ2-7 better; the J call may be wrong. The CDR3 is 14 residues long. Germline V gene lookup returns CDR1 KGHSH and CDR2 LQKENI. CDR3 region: CASSPGASSYEQYF. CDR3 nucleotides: TGTGCCAGCTCACCCGGAGCGAGCTCCTACGAGCAGTACTTC.

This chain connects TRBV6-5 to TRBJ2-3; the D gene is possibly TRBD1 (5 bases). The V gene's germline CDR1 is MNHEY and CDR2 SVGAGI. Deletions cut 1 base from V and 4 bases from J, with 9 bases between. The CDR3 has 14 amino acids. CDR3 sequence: CASSYFQGADTQYF. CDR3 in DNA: TGTGCCAGCAGTTACTTTCAGGGCGCAGATACGCAGTATTTT.

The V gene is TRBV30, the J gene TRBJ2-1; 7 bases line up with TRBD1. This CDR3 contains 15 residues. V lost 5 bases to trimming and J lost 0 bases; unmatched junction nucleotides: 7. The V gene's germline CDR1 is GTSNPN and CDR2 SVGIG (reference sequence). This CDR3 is CAWGQDRTSYNEQFF. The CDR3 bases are TGTGCCTGGGGCCAGGACAGGACCTCCTACAATGAGCAGTTCTTC.

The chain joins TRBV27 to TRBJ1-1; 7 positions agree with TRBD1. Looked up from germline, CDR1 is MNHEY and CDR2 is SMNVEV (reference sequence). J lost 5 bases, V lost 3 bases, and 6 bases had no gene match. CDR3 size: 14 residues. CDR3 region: CASSFLDRETEAFF. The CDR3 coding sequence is TGTGCCAGCAGTTTCCTCGACAGGGAAACTGAAGCTTTCTTT.

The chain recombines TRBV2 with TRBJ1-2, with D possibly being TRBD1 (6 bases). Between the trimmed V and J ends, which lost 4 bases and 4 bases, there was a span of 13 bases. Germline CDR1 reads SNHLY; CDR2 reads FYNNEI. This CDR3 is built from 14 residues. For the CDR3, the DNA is TGTGCCAGCAGTGGGGCGGGACATCTCTATGGCTACACCTTC. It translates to CASSGAGHLYGYTF. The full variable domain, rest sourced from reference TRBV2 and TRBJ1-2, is EPEVTQTPSHQVTQMGQEVILRCVPISNHLYFYWYRQILGQKVEFLVSFYNNEISEKSEIFDDQFSVERPDGSNFTLKIRSTKLEDSAMYFCASSGAGHLYGYTFGSGTRLTVV.

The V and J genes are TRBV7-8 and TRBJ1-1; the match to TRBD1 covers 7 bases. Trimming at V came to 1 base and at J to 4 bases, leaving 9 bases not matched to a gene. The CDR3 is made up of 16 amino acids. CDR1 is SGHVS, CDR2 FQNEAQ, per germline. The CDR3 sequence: CASSLGQGGGGTEAFF. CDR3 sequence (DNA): TGTGCCAGCAGCTTAGGACAGGGAGGAGGGGGCACTGAAGCTTTCTTT.

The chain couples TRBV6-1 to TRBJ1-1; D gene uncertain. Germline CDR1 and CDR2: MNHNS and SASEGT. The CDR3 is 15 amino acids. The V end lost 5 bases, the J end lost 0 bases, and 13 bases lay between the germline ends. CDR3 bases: TGTGCCAGCAGTTTTAATCCAGAGATGAACACTGAAGCTTTCTTT. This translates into CASSFNPEMNTEAFF.